This T cell receptor (beta chain) was documented in a study of human T cells and chemical hapten exposure. Whole-study results and caveats: Alopecia in all donors means immunity may differ from healthy individuals.

Time point here: patch test 2, 6 weeks after DPC sensitization. The sample's treatment: therapeutic diphenylcyclopropenone sensitization with weekly scalp DPC. Comments on this clonotype: The antigen is unknown. This clone may be a read error of a much larger clone one base away.

The CDR3 spans 12 residues. Germline assignment: CDR1 KGHDR and CDR2 SFDVKD. TCRdb processed the RACE reads anew with MiXCR; each CDR3 protein has one entry. Among 95,000 or so distinct CDR3 sequences listed, around 10% were seen once. The source of this sequence is a woman in her forties with alopecia areata. Some clones in this sample may be carry-over from other donors' samples. Here the sequenced sample was whole blood, taken in connection with sensitization to the hapten diphenylcyclopropenone (DPC). V and J are TRBV24-1 and TRBJ2-1; no firm D call. The DNA of the CDR3 is TGTGTCACCAGTGGATCCTACAATGAGCAGTTCTTC. Translation: CVTSGSYNEQFF.